One and the same sample provided the 12 T cell receptor beta chains below, sequenced in a study of blood T cell repertoires in COVID-19. Method: immunoSEQ multiplex PCR; TCRdb's copy keeps in-frame clones and lacks some. The sample has under 20,000 clones; about 91% are singletons. Sample: peripheral blood. The receptors shown here come from a man in his sixties with active COVID-19.

The rearrangement uses TRBV19 and TRBJ2-2; TRBD1 is a possible D gene (5 bases). The length of the CDR3 is 15 residues. Trimming removed 3 bases from V and 4 bases from J, with 12 bases in between. The germline V gene encodes CDR1 LNHDA and CDR2 SQIVND (reference sequence). The CDR3 sequence is CASSMGQGVTGELFF. CDR3 bases: TGTGCCAGTAGTATGGGGCAGGGTGTCACCGGGGAGCTGTTTTTT.

The chain joins TRBV24-1 to TRBJ2-7; TRBD1 matches at 7 bases. V trimming: 5 bases; J trimming: 4 bases; junction bases outside the gene matches: 4. This CDR3 spans 13 amino acids. Per the germline V gene, CDR1 is KGHDR and CDR2 is SFDVKD. CDR3 residues: CATSALTGYEQYF. CDR3 nucleotide sequence: TGTGCCACCAGTGCTCTGACAGGGTACGAGCAGTACTTC.

This chain joins TRBV7-9 and TRBJ2-1; 8 bases fit TRBD2. Germline V gene sequence: CDR1 SEHNR, CDR2 FQNEAQ (reference sequence). CDR3 size: 15 residues. V was pared by 3 bases and J by 3 bases, with 4 bases of the junction left unmatched. The CDR3 reads CASSFESGSYNEQFF. As DNA, the CDR3 is TGTGCCAGCAGCTTTGAAAGCGGGAGCTACAATGAGCAGTTCTTC.

The genes are TRBV4-1 and TRBJ2-7; the match to TRBD2 covers 10 bases. From germline, CDR1 is MGHRA and CDR2 YSYEKL. The CDR3 has 21 amino acids. J was trimmed by 2 bases and V by 0 bases; bases with no gene match: 19. CDR3 residues: CASSQESRLAGVGRSPYEQYF. DNA for the CDR3: TGCGCCAGCAGCCAAGAATCGCGCCTAGCGGGAGTAGGAAGGAGCCCCTACGAGCAGTACTTC.

This chain connects TRBV7-2 to TRBJ1-2; D is unclear. Trimming pared 7 bases from V and 4 bases from J, leaving 16 bases between. Per the germline V gene, CDR1 is SGHTA and CDR2 is FQGNSA. CDR3 length: 14 amino acids. CDR3 loop: CASMGRSAPYGYTF. CDR3 DNA: TGTGCCAGCATGGGGAGGTCAGCTCCCTATGGCTACACCTTC.

V gene TRBV28 combines with J gene TRBJ2-2; a possible D gene is TRBD2 (6 bases). The CDR3 runs 12 residues. In germline, CDR1 is MDHEN, CDR2 SYDVKM. V was pared by 8 bases and J by 5 bases, with 9 bases between. The CDR3 region has the DNA TGTGCCAGCGGGGGGTCAACCGGGGAGCTGTTTTTT. Protein product: CASGGSTGELFF.

The V gene is TRBV7-6, the J gene TRBJ2-7; D is ambiguous. The CDR3 has 12 amino acids. Trimming pared 4 bases from V and 7 bases from J, leaving 11 bases between. CDR1 and CDR2 from the germline V gene are SGHVS and FNYEAQ. The CDR3 DNA is TGTGCCAGCAGCTCCGCCCTCGGGGAGCAGTACTTC. It encodes CASSSALGEQYF.

This clone was counted a single time. The gene calls are TRBV18 and TRBJ1-2, with unresolved D. This CDR3 comprises 13 residues. V was cut by 3 bases and J by 4 bases, with 9 bases left in between. Germline lookup yields CDR1 KGHSH and CDR2 LQKENI. The CDR3: CASSPLGSYGYTF. CDR3 nucleotide sequence: TGTGCCAGCTCACCCCTTGGTAGCTATGGCTACACCTTC. Full variable domain (missing parts from reference TRBV18 and TRBJ1-2): NAGVMQNPRHLVRRRGQEARLRCSPMKGHSHVYWYRQLPEEGLKFMVYLQKENIIDESGMPKERFSAEFPKEGPSILRIQQVVRGDSAAYFCASSPLGSYGYTFGSGTRLTVV.

The chain uses TRBV5-1 and TRBJ2-2; TRBD1 matches 9 bases. CDR1 and CDR2 from the germline V gene are SGHRS and YFSETQ. The V gene end was trimmed by 4 bases and the J gene end by 4 bases; junction bases not matched to a gene: 8. This CDR3 comprises 16 residues. The CDR3 protein is CASSPRDRAGTGELFF. CDR3 DNA: TGCGCCAGCAGCCCCCGGGACAGGGCGGGCACCGGGGAGCTGTTTTTT.

This clone came up once. The chain combines TRBV5-1 with TRBJ1-1; D is possibly TRBD1 (6 bases). The CDR3 is made up of 15 amino acids. Looked up from germline, CDR1 is SGHRS and CDR2 is YFSETQ. Between the trimmed V and J ends, which lost 0 bases and 5 bases, there was a span of 14 bases. The CDR3 sequence is CASSLGAGARTEAFF. CDR3 bases: TGCGCCAGCAGCTTGGGGGCGGGGGCGCGAACTGAAGCTTTCTTT.

The gene calls are TRBV4-1 and TRBJ2-5; 8 nucleotides match TRBD2. V shed 4 bases, J shed 5 bases, and the junction held 3 bases outside the gene matches. Per the germline V gene, CDR1 is MGHRA and CDR2 is YSYEKL. The CDR3 covers 13 residues. The CDR3 DNA follows: TGCGCCAGCAGCCTTAGCGGGGTGGAGACCCAGTACTTC. Protein: CASSLSGVETQYF.

This chain uses TRBV6-5 with TRBJ2-2, with 8 nucleotides matching TRBD1. The CDR3 has 15 residues. The trim removed 5 bases at V and 3 bases at J, leaving 5 bases unmatched. Germline V gives CDR1 MNHEY, CDR2 SVGAGI. CDR3 residues: CASSRTGKDTGELFF. The CDR3 bases are TGTGCCAGCAGTCGGACAGGGAAGGACACCGGGGAGCTGTTTTTT.